These 21 T cell receptor beta chains were all obtained from the same sample, sequenced in a study of blood T cell repertoires in COVID-19. Measured with immunoSEQ multiplex PCR; TCRdb has only the in-frame clones, and not every one. The sample has about 55,000 clones, 87% seen once; the top ten hold 3.5% to 4%. Sequenced: peripheral blood. These receptors came from a man aged 40-49 years with COVID-19, enrolled during active disease.

The V gene is TRBV28, the J gene TRBJ1-2; the match to TRBD1 covers 9 bases. CDR1 MDHEN and CDR2 SYDVKM come from the germline V gene. The CDR3 consists of 14 residues. Trimming at V came to 6 bases and at J to 4 bases, leaving 6 bases not matched to a gene. The CDR3 reads CASRGGQGGYGYTF. The CDR3 nucleotides are TGTGCCAGCAGGGGGGGACAGGGCGGCTATGGCTACACCTTC.

The V gene is TRBV3-1 (or the pseudogene TRBV3-2), the J gene TRBJ1-6; perhaps TRBD1 as D (6 bases). The V gene's germline CDR1 is LGHDT and CDR2 YNNKEL (reference sequence). CDR3 length: 14 residues. The V end lost 5 bases, the J end lost 7 bases, and 12 bases lay between the germline ends. CDR3 nucleotide sequence: TGTGCCAGCAGCGCAACGGACAGCAATTCACCCCTCCACTTT. This encodes CASSATDSNSPLHF.

This clone was counted once. The chain has TRBV5-1 and TRBJ1-1; D gene ambiguous. Trimming shortened V by 1 base and J by 0 bases, and 7 bases separated the two germline ends. The CDR3 totals 14 residues. CDR1 and CDR2 (germline): SGHRS, YFSETQ. The DNA of the CDR3 is TGCGCCAGCAGCTTGAATACGGTGAACACTGAAGCTTTCTTT. The encoded protein is CASSLNTVNTEAFF.

The chain uses TRBV4-1 and TRBJ1-3; 7 bases are a match to TRBD1. V lost 4 bases and J lost 0; bases outside the gene matches: 15. Germline V lookup: CDR1 MGHRA, CDR2 YSYEKL. The CDR3 is made up of 19 amino acids. In DNA, the CDR3 is TGCGCCAGCAGCCCACGAAAACAGGACAGGTCGAGCTCTGGAAACACCATATATTTT. This gives the protein CASSPRKQDRSSSGNTIYF.

The chain joins TRBV5-1 to TRBJ1-2; TRBD1 aligns across 7 bases. With 4 bases clipped from V and 5 bases from J, the junction kept 8 bases outside the gene matches. From germline, CDR1 is SGHRS and CDR2 YFSETQ. This CDR3 is built from 14 residues. The CDR3 region is CASSLTGEPYGYTF. As DNA, the CDR3 is TGCGCCAGCAGCCTCACAGGGGAGCCGTATGGCTACACCTTC.

This clone has more than one count but fewer than ten. The CDR3 sequence is CASSLGLNSYEQYF. CDR3 coding DNA: TGTGCCAGCAGCTTAGGTCTTAACTCCTACGAGCAGTACTTC. The chain has TRBV11-2 and TRBJ2-7; D is unresolved. The CDR3 spans 14 residues. Germline assignment: CDR1 SGHAT and CDR2 FQNNGV. V lost 1 base, J lost 0 bases, and 7 bases lay in between.

The gene calls are TRBV6-2 or TRBV6-3 and TRBJ2-6; maybe TRBD2 (6 bases). The CDR3 consists of 15 residues. The germline V gene encodes CDR1 MNHEY and CDR2 SVGEGT. V lost 2 bases and J lost 4, with 9 bases in between. The CDR3 sequence: CASSYVGGGANVLTF. CDR3 nucleotide sequence: TGTGCCAGCAGTTACGTGGGGGGAGGGGCCAACGTCCTGACTTTC.

V gene TRBV12-3 or TRBV12-4 combines with J gene TRBJ2-7; 8 bases line up with TRBD1. This CDR3 spans 12 amino acids. V dropped 5 bases and J dropped 6; count of bases not matched to a gene: 3. CDR3 residues: CASSLRGREQYF. DNA of the CDR3: TGTGCCAGCAGTCTCAGGGGGCGCGAGCAGTACTTC.

The genes are TRBV21-1 and TRBJ2-5; the table's D call, TRBD1, was not checked against the DNA. TRBV21-1 is a documented pseudogene. The CDR3 is 14 residues long. The CDR3 loop is CASSYRQGEETQYF. The CDR3 region has the DNA TGTGCCAGCAGCTACCGACAGGGCGAAGAGACCCAGTACTTC.

The chain joins TRBV6-5 to TRBJ2-7, with 7 nucleotides matching TRBD2. Trimming took 7 bases from V and 3 from J; bases not matched to a gene: 9. CDR3 size: 14 residues. CDR1 and CDR2 (germline): MNHEY, SVGAGI. CDR3 DNA: TGTGCCAGCACCTATAGCGGGCCCTTCTACGAGCAGTACTTC. It encodes CASTYSGPFYEQYF.

J is TRBJ2-7 and V is TRBV5-4, with 11 bases lining up with TRBD2. Looked up from germline, CDR1 is SGHNT and CDR2 is YYREEE (reference sequence). This CDR3 is built from 15 residues. Trimming at V came to 5 bases and at J to 3 bases, leaving 7 bases not matched to a gene. CDR3 sequence: CASSTGLAGLYEQYF. CDR3 in DNA: TGTGCCAGCAGTACTGGACTAGCGGGTCTCTACGAGCAGTACTTC.

This chain links TRBV11-2 with TRBJ2-3, with 9 positions matching TRBD2. The V segment lost 2 bases and the J segment 2 bases; nucleotides outside the gene matches: 8. The CDR3 is 17 residues long. CDR1 is SGHAT and CDR2 is FQNNGV in the germline V gene. CDR3 nucleotide sequence: TGTGCCAGCAGCTTAACGATAGCGGGAGCCTCCACAGATACGCAGTATTTT. Protein product: CASSLTIAGASTDTQYF.

The rearrangement links TRBV13 to TRBJ2-5, with D uncertain. The CDR3 length is 13 residues. CDR1 is PRHDT and CDR2 is FYEKMQ in the germline V gene (reference sequence). V lost 5 bases and J 7 bases, leaving 14 bases between the germline ends. CDR3 sequence reads: CASSQDRLRTQYF. The DNA of the CDR3 is TGTGCCAGCAGCCAAGACCGACTGAGGACCCAGTACTTC.

The V gene is TRBV3-1 (or the pseudogene TRBV3-2), the J gene TRBJ2-1; a possible D gene is TRBD1 (6 bases). The ends were cut back, 4 bases at V and 5 bases at J, with 15 bases in the middle. CDR1 and CDR2 (germline): LGHDT, YNNKEL (reference sequence). The CDR3 contains 15 residues. For the CDR3, the DNA is TGTGCCAGCAGCCGGACCTGGGGGCAAAACAATGAGCAGTTCTTC. Its translation: CASSRTWGQNNEQFF.

The chain recombines TRBV9 with TRBJ2-7, with D possibly being TRBD1 (6 bases). V was trimmed by 0 bases and J by 3 bases, leaving 22 bases between them. Looked up from germline, CDR1 is SGDLS and CDR2 is YYNGEE. This CDR3 region has 18 residues. The CDR3 is CASSVEAGDGGLVYEQYF. As DNA, the CDR3 is TGTGCCAGCAGCGTAGAAGCAGGGGATGGCGGGCTTGTCTACGAGCAGTACTTC.

This clone occurred once. The CDR3 protein is CAWSAGTSSGNTIYF. CDR3 sequence (DNA): TGTGCCTGGAGTGCTGGGACAAGCTCTGGAAACACCATATATTTT. This chain joins TRBV30 and TRBJ1-3; TRBD1 might be the D (6 bases). The CDR3 is made up of 15 amino acids. The V gene's germline CDR1 is GTSNPN and CDR2 SVGIG (reference sequence). V shed 1 base and J shed 0 bases, with 10 bases lying between them.

The gene calls are TRBV9 and TRBJ2-2, with 15 bases lining up with TRBD2. This CDR3 spans 18 amino acids. Per germline, CDR1 SGDLS and CDR2 YYNGEE. Trimming took 2 bases from V and 2 from J; bases not matched to a gene: 4. CDR3 amino acids: CASSVGLAGGPNTGELFF. The CDR3 DNA reads as TGTGCCAGCAGCGTTGGACTAGCGGGAGGGCCTAACACCGGGGAGCTGTTTTTT.

The chain employs TRBV29-1 and TRBJ2-1; the match to TRBD1 covers 7 bases. This CDR3 is built from 15 residues. Germline values: CDR1 SQVTM, CDR2 ANQGSEA. Trimming cost V 1 base and J 5 bases; bases outside gene matches: 8. CDR3: CSVEVQGVLDNEQFF. The DNA for the CDR3 is TGCAGCGTTGAAGTTCAGGGGGTACTAGACAATGAGCAGTTCTTC.

The chain employs TRBV10-1 and TRBJ2-1, with TRBD2 matching over 7 bases. CDR1 WNHNN and CDR2 SYGVQD come from the germline V gene (reference sequence). The CDR3 is 15 residues long. V trimming: 0 bases; J trimming: 9 bases; junction bases outside the gene matches: 8. The CDR3 bases are TGCGCCAGCAGTGAGTCTACCGCCGGGGGGAGTGAGCAGTTCTTC. Amino acid sequence: CASSESTAGGSEQFF.

The chain recombines TRBV28 with TRBJ1-1, with D possibly matching TRBD1 (6 bases). CDR1 is MDHEN, CDR2 SYDVKM, per germline. The CDR3 runs 14 residues. V dropped 6 bases and J dropped 1 base, with 12 bases sitting between them. This CDR3 is CASRPDRWNTEAFF. CDR3 nucleotide sequence: TGTGCCAGCAGGCCGGACAGATGGAACACTGAAGCTTTCTTT.

This rearrangement joins TRBV6-5 to TRBJ2-1, with 9 bases aligning to TRBD2. CDR3 length: 16 amino acids. Per germline, CDR1 MNHEY and CDR2 SVGAGI. Unmatched junction bases numbered 4, after V lost 4 bases and J lost 0 bases. The CDR3 sequence: CASSSSGGSSYNEQFF. CDR3 nucleotides: TGTGCCAGCAGTTCCAGCGGGGGGAGCTCCTACAATGAGCAGTTCTTC.